A selection of T cell receptor beta chains follows, all from one sample in a study of blood T cell repertoires in COVID-19. Measured with immunoSEQ multiplex PCR; TCRdb has only the in-frame clones, and not every one. Found here are around 100,000 clones, approximately 90% of them singletons; the top ten hold 4.6%. Material: peripheral blood. The receptor source for this set is a woman between 50 and 59 years old with acute or convalescent COVID-19. Both conserved end residues are part of each CDR3. The D gene is left open where the match is weak. The size field is filled for only some rows; it gives once, few, many or a size class.

-	TRBD1	TRBV11-2	TRBJ2-6	TGTGCCAGCAGCAATACAGGGGCCGGGGCCAACGTCCTGACTTTC	CASSNTGAGANVLTF
-	TRBD1	TRBV9	TRBJ1-6	TGTGCCAGCAGCGCCGGACAGGGGCCCCCCGGCTATAATTCACCCCTCCACTTT	CASSAGQGPPGYNSPLHF
-	-	TRBV18	TRBJ1-1	TGTGCCAGCTCACCACCTGGGGACATGGGCCATGCTTTCTTT	CASSPPGDMGHAFF
-	-	TRBV14	TRBJ1-6	TGTGCCAGCAGCCAAGATAGTAGCGAGGGACTGAATTCACCCCTCCACTTT	CASSQDSSEGLNSPLHF
-	TRBD1	TRBV10-3	TRBJ1-1	TGTGCCATCAGTGAGCTCCTACAGGGGGTAGCTTTCTTT	CAISELLQGVAFF
-	-	TRBV5-1	TRBJ2-7	TGCGCCAGCAGCTCGTCCCCAGGTTCCTACGAGCAGTACTTC	CASSSSPGSYEQYF
-	TRBD2	TRBV11-2	TRBJ2-7	TGTGCCAGCAGCTTAGACCCTAGCGGGGCTTACTACGAGCAGTACTTC	CASSLDPSGAYYEQYF
once	TRBD1	TRBV18	TRBJ1-1	TGTGCCAGCTCAGAGGGACAGGGCCGTCTGAACACTGAAGCTTTCTTT	CASSEGQGRLNTEAFF
-	TRBD1	TRBV29-1	TRBJ1-2	TGCAGCGTTCCCCACTACAGGGGCGGCGACTACTATGGCTACACCTTC	CSVPHYRGGDYYGYTF
-	TRBD1	TRBV4-3	TRBJ2-1	TGCGCCAGCAGCCAAGATCTTAGGGGGCCCTACAATGAGCAGTTCTTC	CASSQDLRGPYNEQFF
-	-	TRBV10-1	TRBJ1-6	TGCGCCAGCAGTGAGTCCTCGAGTAATTCACCCCTCCACTTT	CASSESSSNSPLHF
-	TRBD1	TRBV7-8	TRBJ1-2	TGTGCCAGCAGCCCACGTATCCGGATAGCCGGGACAGGGGGCAGAGGGTATGGCTACACCTTC	CASSPRIRIAGTGGRGYGYTF
-	-	TRBV10-3	TRBJ2-5	TGTGCCATCAGTGTGGGAGTGAGTTGGCAAGAGACCCAGTACTTC	CAISVGVSWQETQYF
-	-	TRBV19	TRBJ1-1	TGTGCCAGTAGTTCCCCCGGGGGGTTAAACACTGAAGCTTTCTTT	CASSSPGGLNTEAFF
once	-	TRBV10-3	TRBJ2-5	TGTGCCATTGCTAGGACACAAGAGACCCAGTACTTC	CAIARTQETQYF
-	TRBD1	TRBV7-3	TRBJ1-1	TGTGCCAGCAGCTTAACGAAGGGGGCGGAAGCTTTCTTT	CASSLTKGAEAFF